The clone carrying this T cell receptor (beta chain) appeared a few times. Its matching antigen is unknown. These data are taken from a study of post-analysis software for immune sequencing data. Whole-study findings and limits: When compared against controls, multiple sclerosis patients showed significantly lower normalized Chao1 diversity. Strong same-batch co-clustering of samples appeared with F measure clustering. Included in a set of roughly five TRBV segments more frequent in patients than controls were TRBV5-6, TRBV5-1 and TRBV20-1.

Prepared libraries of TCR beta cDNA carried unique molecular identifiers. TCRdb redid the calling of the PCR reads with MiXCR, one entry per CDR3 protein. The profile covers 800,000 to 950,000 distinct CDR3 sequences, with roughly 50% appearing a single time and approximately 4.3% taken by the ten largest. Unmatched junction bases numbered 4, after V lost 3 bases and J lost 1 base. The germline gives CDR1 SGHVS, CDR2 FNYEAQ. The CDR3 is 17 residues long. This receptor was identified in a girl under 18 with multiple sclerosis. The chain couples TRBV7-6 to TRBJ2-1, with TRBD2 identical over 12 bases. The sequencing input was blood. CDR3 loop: CASSLRTSGASYNEQFF. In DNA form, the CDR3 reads TGTGCCAGCAGCTTGAGGACTAGCGGGGCATCCTACAATGAGCAGTTCTTC. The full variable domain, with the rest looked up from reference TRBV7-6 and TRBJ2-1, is GAGVSQSPRYKVTKRGQDVALRCDPISGHVSLYWYRQALGQGPEFLTYFNYEAQQDKSGLPNDRFSAERPEGSISTLTIQRTEQRDSAMYRCASSLRTSGASYNEQFFGPGTRLTVL.